Included here is one T cell receptor (beta chain) sequence, with context. The antigen is unknown. This specimen comes from a study of cytomegalovirus exposure and HLA in healthy donors. General observations from the study: Analyses of presence/absence relied on an assumption of roughly uniform sequencing depth across donors. It is likely that the observed cluster of highly shared sequence variants was a sequencing artifact. Confirmation was obtained in vitro that a few CMV-associated chains are specific for CMV antigens.

PCR involved 60 Vbeta and 13 Jbeta primers. Method: immunoSEQ multiplex PCR; TCRdb's copy keeps in-frame clones and lacks some. Seen here are approximately 100,000 clones, around three quarters observed once, and the top ten hold 4.1%. Trimming removed 5 bases from V and 0 bases from J, with 10 bases in between. CDR3 length equals 14 residues. Germline CDR1 is SGHTA and CDR2 is FQGNSA. Sequencing used PBMCs. The sequence was obtained from a man in his forties in good health and CMV-seronegative. The V and J genes are TRBV7-2 and TRBJ2-5, with a tentative D call TRBD1 (5 bases). The DNA for the CDR3 is TGTGCCAGCAGCCCCGACAGAAACCAAGAGACCCAGTACTTC. Residues: CASSPDRNQETQYF.